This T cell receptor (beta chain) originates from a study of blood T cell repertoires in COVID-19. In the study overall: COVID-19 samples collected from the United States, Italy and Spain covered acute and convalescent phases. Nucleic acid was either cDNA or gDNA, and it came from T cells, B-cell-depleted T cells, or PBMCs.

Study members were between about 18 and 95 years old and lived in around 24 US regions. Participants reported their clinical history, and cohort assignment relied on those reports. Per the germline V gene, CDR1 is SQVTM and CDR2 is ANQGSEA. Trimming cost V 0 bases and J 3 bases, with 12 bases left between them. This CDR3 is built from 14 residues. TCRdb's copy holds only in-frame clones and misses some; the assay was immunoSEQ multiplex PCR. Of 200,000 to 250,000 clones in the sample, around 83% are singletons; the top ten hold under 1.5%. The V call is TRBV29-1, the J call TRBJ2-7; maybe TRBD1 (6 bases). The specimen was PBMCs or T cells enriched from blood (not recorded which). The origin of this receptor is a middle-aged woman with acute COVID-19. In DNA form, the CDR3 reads TGCAGCGTTGAAGACCGGACAGAGAGCTACGAGCAGTACTTC. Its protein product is CSVEDRTESYEQYF.